This T cell receptor beta chain was profiled in a study of post-analysis software for immune sequencing data. About the research overall: Patients had relapsing-remitting, secondary progressive or progressive-relapsing multiple sclerosis; some lacked subtype. Study results and caveats: Those with multiple sclerosis, the patient group, showed significantly lower normalized Chao1 diversity than controls.

On this clonotype itself: Antigen unknown.

Presence of unique molecular identifiers characterized the TCR beta cDNA libraries. TCRdb redid the calling of the PCR reads with MiXCR, one entry per CDR3 protein. The top ten hold 4.5% to 7.5% of the sample, which has more than 500,000 distinct CDR3 sequences, around a third seen once. The TCR sequence derives from a girl aged 2 to 17 with multiple sclerosis. Sequenced input: blood.

The CDR3, as DNA: TGCGCCAGCGGCTCGGAACCTCTGGGGGGAGAAAAACTGTTTTTT. Residues: CASGSEPLGGEKLFF. The genes are TRBV5-1 and TRBJ1-4, with D perhaps TRBD1 (5 bases). CDR3 size: 15 residues. Germline lookup yields CDR1 SGHRS and CDR2 YFSETQ. V was pared by 7 bases and J by 8 bases, with 21 bases between. The full variable domain, rest sourced from reference TRBV5-1 and TRBJ1-4, is KAGVTQTPRYLIKTRGQQVTLSCSPISGHRSVSWYQQTPGQGLQFLFEYFSETQRNKGNFPGRFSGRQFSNSRSEMNVSTLELGDSALYLCASGSEPLGGEKLFFGSGTQLSVL.